The 8 T cell receptor beta chains in this list originate from one sample, sequenced in a study of T cell responses to AZD1222 COVID-19 vaccine. Clones were read by immunoSEQ multiplex PCR, and TCRdb kept only the in-frame ones, dropping some. The sample carries 150,000 to 200,000 clones, around 94% recorded once. The source was peripheral blood, collected on day 0 of AZD1222 vaccination. The origin of the receptors is an adult in good health.

The CDR3 reads CSAQWDRPRDEQYF. Here the CDR3 DNA reads TGCAGCGCCCAGTGGGACAGACCTAGGGACGAGCAGTACTTC. J is TRBJ2-7 and V is TRBV29-1; 7 bases are shared with TRBD1. V was pared by 7 bases and J by 5 bases, with 14 bases of the junction left unmatched. This CDR3 has 14 residues. The germline gives CDR1 SQVTM, CDR2 ANQGSEA.

The J gene is TRBJ2-7, the V gene TRBV5-1; TRBD2 is a possible D gene (5 bases). This CDR3 has 13 residues. V lost 3 bases, J lost 4 bases, and 11 bases lay in between. The germline V gene has CDR1 SGHRS and CDR2 YFSETQ. CDR3 residues: CASSWENPYEQYF. The CDR3 nucleotides read TGCGCCAGCAGCTGGGAGAATCCTTACGAGCAGTACTTC. The full variable domain, with the rest looked up from reference TRBV5-1 and TRBJ2-7, is KAGVTQTPRYLIKTRGQQVTLSCSPISGHRSVSWYQQTPGQGLQFLFEYFSETQRNKGNFPGRFSGRQFSNSRSEMNVSTLELGDSALYLCASSWENPYEQYFGPGTRLTVT.

The chain is built from TRBV19 and TRBJ2-7; 7 positions match TRBD1. This CDR3 region has 14 residues. After removal of 2 bases from V and 2 bases from J, the junction contained 3 bases not matched to a gene. CDR1 is LNHDA and CDR2 is SQIVND in the germline V gene (reference sequence). CDR3 region: CASSIQTGPYEQYF. The CDR3 DNA follows: TGTGCCAGTAGTATACAGACAGGGCCCTACGAGCAGTACTTC.

This clone was seen a single time. The chain combines TRBV11-2 with TRBJ2-1; 9 bases match TRBD1. Germline CDR1 is SGHAT and CDR2 is FQNNGV. V was clipped by 6 bases and J by 8 bases; unmatched bases: 8. The CDR3 consists of 14 residues. The CDR3 region is CASRHGQGFDEQFF. The CDR3 DNA reads TGTGCCAGCAGGCATGGACAGGGGTTCGATGAGCAGTTCTTC.

Of note for this clone: A junction end diverges from the germline sequence, so it may reflect a read error. Other DNA sequences in this specimen translate into the identical CDR3. This rearrangement joins TRBV12-5 to TRBJ2-2; possibly TRBD2 for D (6 bases). From germline, CDR1 is LGHNT and CDR2 FRNRAP. The CDR3 sequence is 15 residues long. The CDR3 nucleotides read TGTGCCAGTGGTTTGGTACCTAACGGGGGCGGGGAGCTGTTTTTT. Protein: CASGLVPNGGGELFF. Supplemented by reference TRBV12-5 and TRBJ2-2, the full variable domain reads DARVTQTPRHKVTEMGQEVTMRCQPILGHNTVFWYRQTMMQGLELLAYFRNRAPLDDSGMPKDRFSAEMPDATLATLKIQPSEPRDSAVYFCASGLVPNGGGELFFGEGSRLTVL.

This chain uses TRBV2 with TRBJ1-2; D remains ambiguous. Germline loops: CDR1 SNHLY, CDR2 FYNNEI. V was trimmed by 4 bases and J by 4 bases, leaving 10 bases between them. The CDR3 has 13 amino acids. The CDR3 is CASSVEGGYGYTF. The CDR3 coding sequence is TGTGCCAGCAGTGTCGAGGGTGGCTATGGCTACACCTTC.

This chain uses TRBV7-2 with TRBJ2-2; 7 nucleotides agree with TRBD2. Germline-derived CDR1 and CDR2 are SGHTA and FQGNSA. V shed 5 bases and J 10 bases; nucleotides not matched to a gene: 4. The CDR3 length is 12 residues. The CDR3 protein is CASSPTSKELFF. The DNA for the CDR3 is TGTGCCAGCAGCCCGACTAGCAAGGAGCTGTTTTTT.

This clone appeared a few times. J is TRBJ1-1 and V is TRBV7-9; no reliable D call. This CDR3 has 10 residues. The V end was cut by 8 bases, the J end by 5 bases, with 6 bases between. CDR1 and CDR2 (germline): SEHNR, FQNEAQ (reference sequence). The CDR3 sequence is CASGNTEAFF. CDR3 nucleotide sequence: TGTGCCAGCGGCAATACTGAAGCTTTCTTT. The full variable domain, completed using reference TRBV7-9 and TRBJ1-1, is DTGVSQNPRHKITKRGQNVTFRCDPISEHNRLYWYRQTLGQGPEFLTYFQNEAQLEKSRLLSDRFSAERPKGSFSTLEIQRTEQGDSAMYLCASGNTEAFFGQGTRLTVV.